The rows below give T cell receptor beta chains drawn from one sample of a study of blood T cell repertoires in COVID-19. Profiling relied on immunoSEQ multiplex PCR, and the TCRdb table lists in-frame clones only, not all of them. The sample lists 55,000 to 65,000 clones; 70% to 80% were seen once. Specimen: peripheral blood. These TCRs come from a man in his sixties with acute or convalescent COVID-19. The CDR3 runs from the conserved cysteine through the conserved F or W. The order of the fields is V gene, J gene, CDR3 protein.

v_gene: TRBV18
j_gene: TRBJ1-2
CDR3aa: CASSPVPAHHRPGTGLYYGYTF

v_gene: TRBV2
j_gene: TRBJ2-7
CDR3aa: CASSGSGSYEQYF

v_gene: TRBV28
j_gene: TRBJ2-3
CDR3aa: CAIWGSGRSDTQYF

v_gene: TRBV24-1
j_gene: TRBJ2-3
CDR3aa: CATSRVAGRADTQYF

v_gene: TRBV12-5
j_gene: TRBJ1-1
CDR3aa: CASAQGGWGTEAFF

v_gene: TRBV29-1
j_gene: TRBJ1-3
CDR3aa: CSVDSLPSSGNTIYF

v_gene: TRBV27
j_gene: TRBJ1-1
CDR3aa: CASSKLREGTEAFF

v_gene: TRBV19
j_gene: TRBJ2-7
CDR3aa: CASSTLAGLAYEQYF

v_gene: TRBV19
j_gene: TRBJ2-1
CDR3aa: CASSRVSYGGPYNEQFF

v_gene: TRBV28
j_gene: TRBJ1-3
CDR3aa: CASSPVRGSGNTIYF

v_gene: TRBV13
j_gene: TRBJ1-5
CDR3aa: CASSAYGTGSNQPQHF

v_gene: TRBV9
j_gene: TRBJ2-3
CDR3aa: CASSVDGAQGDTQYF

v_gene: TRBV19
j_gene: TRBJ1-4
CDR3aa: CASNGGQGVTNEKLFF

v_gene: TRBV20-1
j_gene: TRBJ1-1
CDR3aa: CSAKWTKAFF

v_gene: TRBV18
j_gene: TRBJ1-2
CDR3aa: CASSPVGQGTTWYGYTF

v_gene: TRBV5-1
j_gene: TRBJ2-3
CDR3aa: CTSSSVGGGTDTQYF

v_gene: TRBV29-1
j_gene: TRBJ1-1
CDR3aa: CSARGYRNTEAFF

v_gene: TRBV28
j_gene: TRBJ2-7
CDR3aa: CASSPPRQGLSYEQYF

v_gene: TRBV29-1
j_gene: TRBJ2-6
CDR3aa: CSVEDRISGANVLTF

v_gene: TRBV10-3
j_gene: TRBJ1-2
CDR3aa: CAIRRTGGGVNWWTF

v_gene: TRBV28
j_gene: TRBJ1-5
CDR3aa: CASSKQVSNQPQHF